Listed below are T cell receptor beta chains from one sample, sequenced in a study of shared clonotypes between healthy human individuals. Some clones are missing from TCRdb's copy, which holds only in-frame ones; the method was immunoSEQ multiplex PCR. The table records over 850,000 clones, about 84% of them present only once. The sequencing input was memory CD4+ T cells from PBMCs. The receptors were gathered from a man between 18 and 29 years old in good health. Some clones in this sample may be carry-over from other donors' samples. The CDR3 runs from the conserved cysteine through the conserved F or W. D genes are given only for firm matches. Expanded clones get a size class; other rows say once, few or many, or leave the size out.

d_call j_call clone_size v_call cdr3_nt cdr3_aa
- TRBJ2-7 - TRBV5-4 TGTGCCAGCAGCTTGCGCTACGAGCAGTACTTC CASSLRYEQYF
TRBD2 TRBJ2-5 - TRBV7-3 TGTGCCAGCAGCCTTGGGGCGGGAGGGCCAGAGACCCAGTACTTC CASSLGAGGPETQYF
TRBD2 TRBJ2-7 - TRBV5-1 TGCGCCAGCAGCTTCTCAGCGGGGGCCCGGGAGCAGTACTTC CASSFSAGAREQYF
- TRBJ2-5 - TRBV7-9 TGTGCCAGCAGCTTTGGTACCGGGACACCGTACCAAGAGACCCAGTACTTC CASSFGTGTPYQETQYF
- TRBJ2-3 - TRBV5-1 TGCGCCAGCAGCATAACAGATTTCCGGGGCACAGATACGCAGTATTTT CASSITDFRGTDTQYF
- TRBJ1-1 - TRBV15 TGTGCCACCAGCAGAGATCGGGCAGGGTCTAAAGCTTTCTTT CATSRDRAGSKAFF
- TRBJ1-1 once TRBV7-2 TGTGCCAGCAGCTTAGGACAGGTGACTGAAGCTTTCTTT CASSLGQVTEAFF
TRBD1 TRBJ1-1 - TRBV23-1 TGCGCCAGCCCCCCGAGGTATCGACAGGGGGAAAGAACTGAAGCTTTCTTT CASPPRYRQGERTEAFF
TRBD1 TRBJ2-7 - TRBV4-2 TGTGCCAGCAGCCAGGGAACAGGGGTCCCGGCCTACGAGCAGTACTTC CASSQGTGVPAYEQYF
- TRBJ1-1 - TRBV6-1 TGTGCCAGCAGTGAAAGGTCTAGCAGACACACTGAAGCTTTCTTT CASSERSSRHTEAFF
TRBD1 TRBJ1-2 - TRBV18 TGTGCCAGCTCACCGCAGGGGGCCGATGGCTACACCTTC CASSPQGADGYTF
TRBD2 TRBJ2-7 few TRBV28 TGTGCCAGCAGCATCCTAGCGGCCTCCTACGAGCAGTACTTC CASSILAASYEQYF
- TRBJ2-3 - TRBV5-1 TGCGCCAGCAGCCGCCAGAATAGCCCTAGCACAGATACGCAGTATTTT CASSRQNSPSTDTQYF
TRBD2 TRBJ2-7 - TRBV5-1 TGCGCCAGCAGCTTGGAAACTAGCGGGAGGGCCGGGTACGAGCAGTACTTC CASSLETSGRAGYEQYF
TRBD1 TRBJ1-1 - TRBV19 TGTGCCAGTAGTATGCTAGGGACAGGGGATATGGGGACTGAAGCTTTCTTT CASSMLGTGDMGTEAFF
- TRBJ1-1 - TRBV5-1 TGCGCCAGCAGCTCCCCCTCCCCCGGGTTGACTGAAGCTTTCTTT CASSSPSPGLTEAFF
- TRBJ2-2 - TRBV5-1 TGCGCCAGCAGGTATAACAGGGGAGGAACCGGGGAGCTGTTTTTT CASRYNRGGTGELFF
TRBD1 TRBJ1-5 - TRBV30 TGTGCCTGGAGGGATAAGCCGGGACAGGGGGGCAATCAGCCCCAGCATTTT CAWRDKPGQGGNQPQHF
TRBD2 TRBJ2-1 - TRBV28 TGTGCCAGCAGACTCAGACTAGCATACAATGAGCAGTTCTTC CASRLRLAYNEQFF
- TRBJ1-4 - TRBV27 TGTGCCAGCAGTTCCCTTCTGGGTGAAAAACTGTTTTTT CASSSLLGEKLFF
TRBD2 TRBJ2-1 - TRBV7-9 TGTGCCAGCAGCTTACGAGTGCAAGCGGGAGGGAATGAGCAGTTCTTC CASSLRVQAGGNEQFF
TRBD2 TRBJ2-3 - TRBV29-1 TGCAGCGTTGAGCTAGCGGGACGCACAGATACGCAGTATTTT CSVELAGRTDTQYF
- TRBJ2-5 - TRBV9 TGTGCCAGCAGCGAGGACCACGGGACTGATGAAGAGACCCAGTACTTC CASSEDHGTDEETQYF
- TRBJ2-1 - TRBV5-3 TGTGCCAGAAGGGGCGGGACCAGGTACAATGAGCAGTTCTTC CARRGGTRYNEQFF
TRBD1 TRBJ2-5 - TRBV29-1 TGCAGCGCCCCAAGAAGTGGGACAGGGCCAGAGACCCAGTACTTC CSAPRSGTGPETQYF
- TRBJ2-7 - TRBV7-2 TGTGCCAGCAGCGGCGCCTACGAGCAGTACTTC CASSGAYEQYF
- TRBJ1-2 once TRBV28 TGTGCCAGCAGCTCATCAGGCTCCCGGGTAGGGGGCTACACCTTC CASSSSGSRVGGYTF
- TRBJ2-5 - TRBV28 TGTGCCAGCACTGAAGGGCGCAGGGAACCCCAAGAGACCCAGTACTTC CASTEGRREPQETQYF
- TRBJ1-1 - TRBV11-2 TGTGCCAGCAGCTTAGATCGGACGGAAGCTTTCTTT CASSLDRTEAFF
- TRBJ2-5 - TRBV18 TGTGCCAGCTCACCAGGGGGCGGTTTGAGAGAGACCCAGTACTTC CASSPGGGLRETQYF
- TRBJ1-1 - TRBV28 TGTGCCAGCTTGGGACGGACACACACTGAAGCTTTCTTT CASLGRTHTEAFF
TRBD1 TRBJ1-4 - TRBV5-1 TGCGCCAGCAGCTTGGACAGGGGGCGTAATGAAAAACTGTTTTTT CASSLDRGRNEKLFF
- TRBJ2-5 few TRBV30 TGTGCCTGGGGCTCCAGAGAGACCCAGTACTTC CAWGSRETQYF
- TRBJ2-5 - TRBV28 TGTGCCAGTCAACAAGGGACCGGGAAAGAGACCCAGTACTTC CASQQGTGKETQYF
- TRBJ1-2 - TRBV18 TGTGCCAGCTCACCAAGATATGGCTACACCTTC CASSPRYGYTF
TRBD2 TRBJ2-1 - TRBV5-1 TGCGCCAGCAGCTTGCGTTGGGCGGGAGTAACTGAGCAGTTCTTC CASSLRWAGVTEQFF
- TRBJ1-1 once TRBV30 TGTGCCTGGAGTAAAGGAATGAGGACTGAAGCTTTCTTT CAWSKGMRTEAFF
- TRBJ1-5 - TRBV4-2 TGTGCCAGCAGCCAAGTGGGTTCCGGGGAGCAGCCCCAGCATTTT CASSQVGSGEQPQHF
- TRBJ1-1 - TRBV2 TGTGCCAGCGTCAGGGACCGGGGGTTCATTGACACTGAAGCTTTCTTT CASVRDRGFIDTEAFF
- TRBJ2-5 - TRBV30 TGTGCCTGGAGTAACACCGAAGAGACCCAGTACTTC CAWSNTEETQYF
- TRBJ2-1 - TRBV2 TGTGCCAGCGAAGCGGGACACAACTACAATGAGCAGTTCTTC CASEAGHNYNEQFF
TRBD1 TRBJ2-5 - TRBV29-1 TGCAGCGTTGGATCGACAGGGGGCGAGACCCAGTACTTC CSVGSTGGETQYF
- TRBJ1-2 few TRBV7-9 TGTGCCAGCAGCTTTCCGGGCAGACAGGATGGCTACACCTTC CASSFPGRQDGYTF
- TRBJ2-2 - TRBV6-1 TGTGCCAGCAGTCAGGGGCGAACGAACACCGGGGAGCTGTTTTTT CASSQGRTNTGELFF
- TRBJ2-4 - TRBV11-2 TGTGCCAGCAGCTCATTAGTGGGACTTCTAAAAAACATTCAGTACTTC CASSSLVGLLKNIQYF
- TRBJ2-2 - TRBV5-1 TGCGCCAGCAGCTTGGGAGGGGTACCTTCCGGAACCGGGGAGCTGTTTTTT CASSLGGVPSGTGELFF
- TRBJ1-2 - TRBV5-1 TGCGCCAGCAGCTTGGGGACCGCCGGGGGCTATGGCTACACCTTC CASSLGTAGGYGYTF
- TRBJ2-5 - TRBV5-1 TGCGCCAGCAGCACCGGACACACCAACCAAGAGACCCAGTACTTC CASSTGHTNQETQYF
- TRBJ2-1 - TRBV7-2 TGTGCCAGCAGCTTAGCTAGCGGTCCCGGTGAGCAGTTCTTC CASSLASGPGEQFF
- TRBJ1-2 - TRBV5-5 TGTGCCAGCAGCTTGCCTACCTATGGCTACACCTTC CASSLPTYGYTF
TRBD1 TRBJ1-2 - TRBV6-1 TGTGCCAGCAGTCGCACAGGGGGTGATAACTATGGCTACACCTTC CASSRTGGDNYGYTF
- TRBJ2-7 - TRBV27 TGTGCCAGCAGTGCCTTGGGGGCCCCGGCTTACGAGCAGTACTTC CASSALGAPAYEQYF
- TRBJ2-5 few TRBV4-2 TGTGCCAGCAGCCAAGATGGGATGGGTGGCCAAGAGACCCAGTACTTC CASSQDGMGGQETQYF
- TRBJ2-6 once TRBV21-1 TGTGCCAGCAGCAAAGCGCTCAGACCTCACTCTGGGGCCAACGTCCTGACTTTC CASSKALRPHSGANVLTF
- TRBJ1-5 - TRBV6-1 TGTGCCAGCAGTGAAAGTCGAGGACAATATAGCAATCAGCCCCAGCATTTT CASSESRGQYSNQPQHF
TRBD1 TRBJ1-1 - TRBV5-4 TGTGCCAGCAGCCCCAGGGGGGGAGACACTGAAGCTTTCTTT CASSPRGGDTEAFF
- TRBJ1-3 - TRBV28 TGTGCCAGCAGTTTATGGGGTGCGGGCGTCGGAAACACCATATATTTT CASSLWGAGVGNTIYF